A single sample is the source of the 9 T cell receptor beta chains below, sequenced in a study of blood T cell repertoires in COVID-19. TCRdb's copy holds only in-frame clones and misses some; the assay was immunoSEQ multiplex PCR. The sample yields 310,000 or so clones, 85% to 90% seen once. Sequencing was performed on peripheral blood. The receptors come from a woman aged 30 to 39 with COVID-19, enrolled during active disease.

V gene TRBV10-3 combines with J gene TRBJ2-7; 11 positions agree with TRBD1. The CDR3 is made up of 14 amino acids. With V trimmed by 4 bases and J by 6 bases, 5 bases remained unmatched. Germline CDR1 reads ENHRY; CDR2 reads SYGVKD. The CDR3, as DNA: TGTGCCATCAGTGCTCTGGGACAGGGGGGCGAGCAGTACTTC. It codes for CAISALGQGGEQYF.

This chain joins TRBV7-8 and TRBJ2-4, with D possibly TRBD1 on 6 matching bases. The CDR3 consists of 14 residues. Germline V gene sequence: CDR1 SGHVS, CDR2 FQNEAQ. With 5 bases removed from V and 4 bases from J, the gap between germline ends came to 12 bases. CDR3 DNA: TGTGCCAGCAGCACATTTGGACAGAAAAACATTCAGTACTTC. Encoded protein: CASSTFGQKNIQYF.

This chain joins TRBV9 and TRBJ1-6; D possibly corresponds to TRBD1 (6 bases). The germline V gene encodes CDR1 SGDLS and CDR2 YYNGEE. V was shortened by 1 base and J by 7 bases, with 9 bases between the two germline ends. The CDR3 sequence is 14 residues long. CDR3 DNA sequence: TGTGCCAGCAGCGTACGGGGGGGCAATTCACCCCTCCACTTT. This translates into CASSVRGGNSPLHF. Full variable domain (remainder filled in from reference TRBV9 and TRBJ1-6): DSGVTQTPKHLITATGQRVTLRCSPRSGDLSVYWYQQSLDQGLQFLIQYYNGEERAKGNILERFSAQQFPDLHSELNLSSLELGDSALYFCASSVRGGNSPLHFGNGTRLTVT.

The V and J genes are TRBV29-1 and TRBJ2-1; TRBD2 is a possible D gene (5 bases). Germline CDR1 SQVTM, CDR2 ANQGSEA. The V gene lost 4 bases and the J gene lost 14 bases, with 12 bases spanning the gap. The CDR3 loop spans 10 amino acids. CDR3 DNA: TGCAGCGTTGGGAGGCCCCGGGAGTTCTTC. Protein product: CSVGRPREFF.

The chain combines TRBV27 with TRBJ2-7; TRBD1 might be the D (5 bases). V gave up 4 bases and J gave up 0 bases, with 13 bases separating them. The CDR3 sequence is 15 residues long. CDR1 is MNHEY, CDR2 SMNVEV, per germline (reference sequence). The CDR3 DNA follows: TGTGCCAGCAGTTGGGGTCAGGGTAGCTCCTACGAGCAGTACTTC. This sequence encodes CASSWGQGSSYEQYF.

The rearrangement links TRBV7-6 to TRBJ2-3; 8 positions agree with TRBD2. The length of the CDR3 is 15 residues. From germline, CDR1 is SGHVS and CDR2 FNYEAQ. V gave up 1 base and J gave up 8 bases; unmatched junction bases: 8. The CDR3: CASSLEPGGLRTQYF. The CDR3, as DNA: TGTGCCAGCAGCTTAGAACCGGGAGGGCTACGTACGCAGTATTTT.

Concerning this clone itself: The same CDR3 also results from other DNA sequences found in this sample. J is TRBJ1-1 and V is TRBV2, with D unresolved. This CDR3 has 13 amino acids. The V end lost 1 base, the J end lost 3 bases, and 6 bases lay between the germline ends. The germline V gene has CDR1 SNHLY and CDR2 FYNNEI. This chain's CDR3 is CASSEGGYTEAFF. The DNA for the CDR3 is TGTGCCAGCAGTGAAGGAGGATACACTGAAGCTTTCTTT.

The gene calls are TRBV4-1 and TRBJ1-5; no firm D call. The germline gives CDR1 MGHRA, CDR2 YSYEKL. The CDR3 contains 17 residues. Trimming pared 1 base from V and 7 bases from J, leaving 20 bases between. This chain's CDR3 is CASSQGRGGRVGQPQHF. DNA for the CDR3: TGCGCCAGCAGCCAAGGAAGAGGTGGGAGGGTTGGGCAGCCCCAGCATTTT.

This chain connects TRBV19 to TRBJ2-7; D not certain. V dropped 7 bases and J dropped 1 base, with 14 bases sitting between them. Germline CDR1 and CDR2: LNHDA and SQIVND (reference sequence). This CDR3 region has 14 residues. CDR3 residues: CASKAPGSSYEQYF. CDR3 in DNA: TGTGCCAGTAAGGCTCCGGGTAGTTCCTACGAGCAGTACTTC.